A selection of T cell receptor beta chains follows, all from one sample in a study of blood T cell repertoires in COVID-19. Measured with immunoSEQ multiplex PCR; TCRdb has only the in-frame clones, and not every one. Of a few hundred thousand clones in the sample, around nine tenths were seen once. The sequencing input was PBMCs or T cells enriched from blood (not recorded which). These receptors all stem from a woman aged 40 to 50 who had recovered from COVID-19. Each CDR3 is given with its conserved first and last residue. The order of the fields is J gene, V gene, clone size, D gene, CDR3 protein, CDR3 DNA. The D gene is left open where the match is weak. For some rows the clone size is stated as once, few or many, or as a class when expanded; others skip it.

>TRBJ1-6|TRBV15|.|TRBD1
CATSVGQGGSPLHF
TGTGCCACCAGCGTCGGACAGGGCGGTTCACCCCTCCACTTT
>TRBJ2-7|TRBV11-2|.|TRBD1
CASSLDPGQGPPYDGQYF
TGTGCCAGCAGCTTAGATCCGGGACAGGGGCCCCCCTACGATGGGCAGTACTTC
>TRBJ2-7|TRBV7-9|.|TRBD2
CASSPSGSGVSYEQYF
TGTGCCAGCAGCCCTAGCGGGAGTGGGGTTAGCTACGAGCAGTACTTC
>TRBJ2-2|TRBV7-3|.|TRBD2
CASSLKLAGTGELFF
TGTGCCAGCAGCTTAAAACTAGCGGGCACCGGGGAGCTGTTTTTT
>TRBJ2-4|TRBV19|.|TRBD2
CASSTQGGVNIQYF
TGTGCCAGTAGCACCCAGGGAGGGGTGAACATTCAGTACTTC
>TRBJ2-7|TRBV28|.|.
CASSFGGKAYEQYF
TGTGCCAGCAGTTTTGGGGGCAAGGCCTACGAGCAGTACTTC
>TRBJ1-4|TRBV30|.|.
CAWSVGSGVKNEKLFF
TGTGCCTGGAGTGTCGGTTCAGGGGTTAAGAATGAAAAACTGTTTTTT
>TRBJ2-3|TRBV6-5|.|TRBD2
CASRTSGSYTQYF
TGTGCCAGCAGGACTAGCGGGAGTTATACGCAGTATTTT
>TRBJ1-1|TRBV19|once|.
CASSMGQGWGEAFF
TGTGCCAGTAGTATGGGGCAGGGGTGGGGTGAAGCTTTCTTT
>TRBJ2-3|TRBV12-5|.|.
CASGFDSSLDTQYF
TGTGCTAGTGGTTTCGACAGCTCGCTAGATACGCAGTATTTT
>TRBJ2-1|TRBV5-4|once|.
CASSLGGDNDNEQFF
TGTGCCAGCAGCTTGGGGGGCGACAACGACAATGAGCAGTTCTTC
>TRBJ2-7|TRBV18|.|.
CASSADRGEQYF
TGTGCCAGCTCTGCAGACAGAGGCGAGCAGTACTTC
>TRBJ2-3|TRBV11-3|.|TRBD2
CASSSASGGWSTDTQYF
TGTGCCAGCAGCTCTGCCAGCGGGGGTTGGAGCACAGATACGCAGTATTTT
>TRBJ1-5|TRBV27|.|TRBD1
CASSRDRNSNQPQHF
TGTGCCAGCAGTAGGGACAGAAATAGCAATCAGCCCCAGCATTTT
>TRBJ2-5|TRBV29-1|few|TRBD2
CSVGGGTQYF
TGCAGCGTTGGGGGGGGAACCCAGTACTTC
>TRBJ2-2|TRBV7-2|.|.
CASSHLQGGWSTGELFF
TGTGCCAGCAGCCACCTTCAGGGGGGCTGGTCCACCGGGGAGCTGTTTTTT
>TRBJ2-5|TRBV7-2|.|TRBD2
CASSLGLAGKETQYF
TGTGCCAGCAGCTTAGGACTAGCGGGGAAAGAGACCCAGTACTTC
>TRBJ2-7|TRBV7-2|.|.
CASSYPYGYEQYF
TGTGCCAGCAGCTACCCCTACGGGTACGAGCAGTACTTC
>TRBJ2-7|TRBV7-8|.|TRBD1
CASSLDREVDEQYF
TGTGCCAGCAGCTTGGACAGGGAAGTGGACGAGCAGTACTTC
>TRBJ1-2|TRBV5-4|few|.
CASSFIGAHGYTF
TGTGCCAGCAGCTTCATAGGGGCGCATGGCTACACCTTC
>TRBJ1-5|TRBV6-5|.|.
CASSPQPQGNQPQHF
TGTGCCAGCAGTCCTCAACCACAGGGAAATCAGCCCCAGCATTTT
>TRBJ1-5|TRBV28|.|.
CASSLAGMGQPQHF
TGTGCCAGCAGTTTGGCGGGCATGGGTCAGCCCCAGCATTTT
>TRBJ1-2|TRBV28|.|TRBD1
CASIEDRVNYGYTF
TGTGCCAGCATAGAGGACAGGGTAAACTATGGCTACACCTTC
>TRBJ1-2|TRBV7-2|.|.
CASSLAQIYGYTF
TGTGCCAGCAGCTTAGCCCAGATCTATGGCTACACCTTC
>TRBJ2-2|TRBV15|.|TRBD2
CATSRDWSGANTGELFF
TGTGCCACCAGCAGAGATTGGAGCGGGGCGAACACCGGGGAGCTGTTTTTT
>TRBJ1-2|TRBV5-4|.|TRBD1
CASSRTGQGYGYTF
TGTGCCAGCAGCCGGACGGGACAGGGCTATGGCTACACCTTC
>TRBJ1-6|TRBV2|.|.
CASSEFQGSYNSPLHF
TGTGCCAGCAGTGAATTTCAGGGCTCCTATAATTCACCCCTCCACTTT
>TRBJ1-3|TRBV9|.|.
CASSVLAGNTIYF
TGTGCCAGCAGCGTACTAGCTGGAAACACCATATATTTT
>TRBJ2-7|TRBV7-9|.|.
CASSLSPLPEAF
TGTGCCAGCAGCTTATCCCCGCTTCCGGAGGCATTC
>TRBJ2-3|TRBV13|.|.
CASSLGRRDSTDTQYF
TGTGCCAGCAGCTTAGGCCGGAGGGACTCCACAGATACGCAGTATTTT
>TRBJ1-1|TRBV25-1|once|.
CASSVRGWETEAFF
TGTGCCAGCAGCGTTCGGGGGTGGGAGACTGAAGCTTTCTTT
>TRBJ2-2|TRBV6-4|.|.
CASGPGDTHTGELFF
TGTGCCAGCGGCCCAGGGGACACCCACACCGGGGAGCTGTTTTTT
>TRBJ1-6|TRBV7-3|.|TRBD1
CASSLGTGKGSYNSPLHF
TGTGCCAGCAGCTTAGGGACAGGTAAGGGCTCCTATAATTCACCCCTCCACTTT
>TRBJ1-2|TRBV5-1|.|TRBD1
CASSPTGQGYGYTF
TGCGCCAGCAGCCCGACAGGACAGGGTTATGGCTACACCTTC
>TRBJ2-2|TRBV7-3|.|.
CASSLSNTGELFF
TGTGCCAGCAGCCTTTCTAACACCGGGGAGCTGTTTTTT
>TRBJ2-4|TRBV27|once|.
CASSLWGGGGNIQYF
TGTGCCAGCAGTTTATGGGGGGGCGGGGGAAACATTCAGTACTTC
>TRBJ1-2|TRBV9|.|.
CASSEGRYYGYTF
TGTGCCAGCAGCGAAGGGAGGTACTATGGCTACACCTTC
>TRBJ1-6|TRBV6-5|.|.
CATDQGSSYNSPLHF
TGTGCCACCGACCAGGGCAGCTCCTATAATTCACCCCTCCACTTT
>TRBJ2-7|TRBV19|few|.
CASSIGAGYEQYF
TGTGCCAGTAGTATAGGGGCCGGCTACGAGCAGTACTTC
>TRBJ1-1|TRBV7-3|.|.
CASSLGELTEAFF
TGTGCCAGCAGCTTAGGGGAGTTAACTGAAGCTTTCTTT
>TRBJ1-1|TRBV7-9|.|.
CASSLNGARAEAFF
TGTGCCAGCAGCTTAAATGGGGCTAGGGCTGAAGCTTTCTTT
>TRBJ2-7|TRBV3-1/TRBV3-2|.|.
CASSPMAVADAYEQYF
TGTGCCAGCAGCCCCATGGCGGTAGCGGACGCCTACGAGCAGTACTTC
>TRBJ2-3|TRBV5-1|.|TRBD2
CASSGGGGSTDTQYF
TGCGCCAGCAGCGGCGGGGGAGGCAGCACAGATACGCAGTATTTT